Described below is a single TCR beta chain sequence and its context. Its cognate antigen is unknown. This entry is derived from a study of cytomegalovirus exposure and HLA in healthy donors. Study results and caveats: Researchers reported that a few CMV-associated chains were confirmed in vitro as CMV antigen-specific.

Some clones are missing from TCRdb's copy, which holds only in-frame ones; the method was immunoSEQ multiplex PCR. The sample yields approximately 140,000 clones, around nine tenths seen once. The donors were in the 120-subject validation cohort, distinct from the roughly 700-subject first cohort. There are 14 residues in the CDR3. The J segment lost 4 bases and the V segment lost 6 bases, leaving 6 bases of the junction unmatched. Germline lookup yields CDR1 SGHRS and CDR2 YFSETQ. The sequence was obtained from a man aged 18 to 29 in good health and CMV-seropositive. The specimen was PBMCs. The gene calls are TRBV5-1 and TRBJ2-5, with 10 bases lining up with TRBD1. CDR3 coding DNA: TGCGCCAGCAAAAGGACAGGGGGAGGAGAGACCCAGTACTTC. Protein product: CASKRTGGGETQYF.